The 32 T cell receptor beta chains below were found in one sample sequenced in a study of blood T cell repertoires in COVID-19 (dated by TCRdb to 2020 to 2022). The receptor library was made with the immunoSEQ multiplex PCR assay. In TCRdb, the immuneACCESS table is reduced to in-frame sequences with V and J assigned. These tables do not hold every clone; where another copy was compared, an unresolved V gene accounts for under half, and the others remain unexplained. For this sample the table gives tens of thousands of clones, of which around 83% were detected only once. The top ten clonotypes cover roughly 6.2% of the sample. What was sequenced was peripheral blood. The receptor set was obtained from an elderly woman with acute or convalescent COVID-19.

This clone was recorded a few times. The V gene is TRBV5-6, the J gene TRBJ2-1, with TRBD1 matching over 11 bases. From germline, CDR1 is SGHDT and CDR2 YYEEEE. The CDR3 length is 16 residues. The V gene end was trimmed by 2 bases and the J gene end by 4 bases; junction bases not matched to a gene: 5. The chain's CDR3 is CASSFPGQGVYNEQFF. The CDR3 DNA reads TGTGCCAGCAGCTTTCCGGGACAGGGGGTGTACAATGAGCAGTTCTTC.

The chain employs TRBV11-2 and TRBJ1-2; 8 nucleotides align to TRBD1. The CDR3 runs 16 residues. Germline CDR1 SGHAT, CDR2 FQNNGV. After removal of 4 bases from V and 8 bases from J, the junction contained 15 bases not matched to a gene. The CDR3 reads CASSSYTGTGGLGYTF. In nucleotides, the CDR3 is TGTGCCAGCAGCTCATATACCGGGACAGGAGGACTGGGCTACACCTTC.

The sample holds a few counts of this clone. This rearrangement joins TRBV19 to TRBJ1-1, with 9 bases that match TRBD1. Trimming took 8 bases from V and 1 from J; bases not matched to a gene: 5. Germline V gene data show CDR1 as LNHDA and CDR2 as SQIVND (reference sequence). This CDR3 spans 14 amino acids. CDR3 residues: CASGTGRSNTEAFF. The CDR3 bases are TGTGCCAGTGGGACAGGGAGGTCGAACACTGAAGCTTTCTTT.

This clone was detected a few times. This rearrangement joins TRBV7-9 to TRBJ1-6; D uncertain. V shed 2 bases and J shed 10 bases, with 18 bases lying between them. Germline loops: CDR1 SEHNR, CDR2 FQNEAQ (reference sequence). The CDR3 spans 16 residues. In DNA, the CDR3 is TGTGCCAGCAGCTTATCGAACCTGCCCAGTTACTCACCCCTCCACTTT. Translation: CASSLSNLPSYSPLHF.

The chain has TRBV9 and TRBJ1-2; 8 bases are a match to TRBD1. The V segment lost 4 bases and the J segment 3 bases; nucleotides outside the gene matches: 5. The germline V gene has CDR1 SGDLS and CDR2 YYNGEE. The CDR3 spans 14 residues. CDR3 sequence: CASSPWDRYYGYTF. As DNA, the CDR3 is TGTGCCAGCAGCCCCTGGGACAGGTACTATGGCTACACCTTC. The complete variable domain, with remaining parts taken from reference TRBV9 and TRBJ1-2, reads DSGVTQTPKHLITATGQRVTLRCSPRSGDLSVYWYQQSLDQGLQFLIQYYNGEERAKGNILERFSAQQFPDLHSELNLSSLELGDSALYFCASSPWDRYYGYTFGSGTRLTVV.

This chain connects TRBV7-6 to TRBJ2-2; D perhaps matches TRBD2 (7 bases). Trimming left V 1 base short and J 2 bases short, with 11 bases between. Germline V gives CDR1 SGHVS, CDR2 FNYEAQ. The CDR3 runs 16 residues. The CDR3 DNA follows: TGTGCCAGCAGCTTAGAAGCGGGACACAACACCGGGGAGCTGTTTTTT. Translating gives CASSLEAGHNTGELFF.

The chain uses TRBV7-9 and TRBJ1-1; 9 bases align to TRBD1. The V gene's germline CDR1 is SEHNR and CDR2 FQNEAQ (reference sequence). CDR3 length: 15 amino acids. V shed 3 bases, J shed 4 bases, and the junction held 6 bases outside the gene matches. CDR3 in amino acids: CASSFGQGRVTEAFF. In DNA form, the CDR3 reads TGTGCCAGCAGCTTCGGACAGGGGCGCGTCACTGAAGCTTTCTTT.

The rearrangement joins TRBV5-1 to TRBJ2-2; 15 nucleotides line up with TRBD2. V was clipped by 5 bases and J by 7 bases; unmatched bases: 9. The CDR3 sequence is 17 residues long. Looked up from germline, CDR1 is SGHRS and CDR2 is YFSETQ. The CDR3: CASSRGLAGGPLGELFF. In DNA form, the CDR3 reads TGCGCCAGCAGTCGAGGACTAGCGGGGGGGCCGCTCGGGGAGCTGTTTTTT.

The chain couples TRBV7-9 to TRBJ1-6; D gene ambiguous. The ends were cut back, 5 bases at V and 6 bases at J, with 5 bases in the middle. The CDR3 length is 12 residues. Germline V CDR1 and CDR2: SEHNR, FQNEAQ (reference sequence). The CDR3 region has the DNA TGTGCCAGCAGCCTCGTTAATTCACCCCTCCACTTT. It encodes CASSLVNSPLHF.

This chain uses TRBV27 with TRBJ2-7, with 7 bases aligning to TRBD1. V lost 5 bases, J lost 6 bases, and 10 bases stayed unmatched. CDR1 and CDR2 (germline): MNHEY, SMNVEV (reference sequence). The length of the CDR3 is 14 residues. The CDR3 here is CASSPRQGITEQYF. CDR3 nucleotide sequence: TGTGCCAGCAGTCCGAGACAGGGAATAACCGAGCAGTACTTC.

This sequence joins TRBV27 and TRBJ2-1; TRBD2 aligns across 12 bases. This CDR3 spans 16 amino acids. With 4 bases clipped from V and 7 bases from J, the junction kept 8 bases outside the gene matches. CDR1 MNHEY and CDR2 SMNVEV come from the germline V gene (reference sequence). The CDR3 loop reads CASSSYSSGGANEQFF. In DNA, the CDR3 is TGTGCCAGCAGTTCCTACTCTAGCGGGGGGGCGAATGAGCAGTTCTTC.

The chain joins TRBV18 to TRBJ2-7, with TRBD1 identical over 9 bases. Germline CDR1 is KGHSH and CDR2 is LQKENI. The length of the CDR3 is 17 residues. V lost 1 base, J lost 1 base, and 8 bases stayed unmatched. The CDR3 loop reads CASSPLSTGQGSYEQYF. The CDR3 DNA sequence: TGTGCCAGCTCACCACTATCTACTGGACAGGGGTCCTACGAGCAGTACTTC.

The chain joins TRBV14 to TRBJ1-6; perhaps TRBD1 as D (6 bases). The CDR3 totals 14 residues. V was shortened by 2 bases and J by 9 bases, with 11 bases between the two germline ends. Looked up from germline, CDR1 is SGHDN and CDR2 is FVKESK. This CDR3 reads CASSQLGQTSPLHF. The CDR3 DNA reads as TGTGCCAGCAGCCAACTAGGACAGACTTCACCCCTCCACTTT.

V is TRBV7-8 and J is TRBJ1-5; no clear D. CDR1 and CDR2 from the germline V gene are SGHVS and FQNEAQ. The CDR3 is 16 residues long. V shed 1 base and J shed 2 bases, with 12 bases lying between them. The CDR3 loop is CASSLGFGMGNQPQHF. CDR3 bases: TGTGCCAGCAGCTTAGGATTCGGGATGGGCAATCAGCCCCAGCATTTT.

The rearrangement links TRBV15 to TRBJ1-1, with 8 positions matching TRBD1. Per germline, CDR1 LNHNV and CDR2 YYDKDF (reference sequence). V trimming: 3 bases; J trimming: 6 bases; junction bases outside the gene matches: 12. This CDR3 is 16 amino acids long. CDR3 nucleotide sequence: TGTGCCACCAGCAGGGAACCAAAATACAGGGGGGCTGAAGCTTTCTTT. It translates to CATSREPKYRGAEAFF.

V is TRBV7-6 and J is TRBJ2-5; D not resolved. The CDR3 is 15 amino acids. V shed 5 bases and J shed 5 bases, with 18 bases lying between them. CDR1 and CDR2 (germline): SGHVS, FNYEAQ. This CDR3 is CASSPLVVGKETQYF. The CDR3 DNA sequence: TGTGCCAGCAGCCCCCTAGTCGTAGGAAAGGAGACCCAGTACTTC.

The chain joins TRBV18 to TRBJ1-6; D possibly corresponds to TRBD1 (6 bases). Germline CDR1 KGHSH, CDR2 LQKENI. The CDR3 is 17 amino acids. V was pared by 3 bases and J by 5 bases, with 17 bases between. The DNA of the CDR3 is TGTGCCAGCTCACCCACCTTCGACAGGCGAAATAATTCACCCCTCCACTTT. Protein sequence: CASSPTFDRRNNSPLHF.

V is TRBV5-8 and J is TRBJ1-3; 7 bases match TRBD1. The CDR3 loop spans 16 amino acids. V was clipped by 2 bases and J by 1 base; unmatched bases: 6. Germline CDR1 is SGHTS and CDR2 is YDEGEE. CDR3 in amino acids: CASSLTGAFSGNTIYF. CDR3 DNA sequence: TGTGCCAGCAGCTTAACAGGGGCCTTTTCTGGAAACACCATATATTTT.

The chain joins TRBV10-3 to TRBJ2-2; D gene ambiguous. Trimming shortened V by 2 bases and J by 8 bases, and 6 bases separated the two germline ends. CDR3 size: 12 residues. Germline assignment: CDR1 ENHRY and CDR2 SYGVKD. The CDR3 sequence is CAISERLGELFF. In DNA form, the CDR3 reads TGTGCCATCAGTGAGCGTCTTGGGGAGCTGTTTTTT.

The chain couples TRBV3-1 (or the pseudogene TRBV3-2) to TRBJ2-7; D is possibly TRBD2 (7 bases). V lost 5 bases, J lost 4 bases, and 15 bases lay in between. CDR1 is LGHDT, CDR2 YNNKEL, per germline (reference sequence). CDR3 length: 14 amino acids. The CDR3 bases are TGTGCCAGCAGCTCAAGGGGGGGGCCTTACGAGCAGTACTTC. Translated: CASSSRGGPYEQYF.

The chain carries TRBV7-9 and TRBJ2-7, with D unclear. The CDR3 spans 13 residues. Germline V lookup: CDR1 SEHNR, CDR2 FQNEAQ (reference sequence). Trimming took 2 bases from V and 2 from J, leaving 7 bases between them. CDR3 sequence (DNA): TGTGCCAGCAGCTTATCAGGCGCCTACGAGCAGTACTTC. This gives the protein CASSLSGAYEQYF. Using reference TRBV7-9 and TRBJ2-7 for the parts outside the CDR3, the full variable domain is DTGVSQNPRHKITKRGQNVTFRCDPISEHNRLYWYRQTLGQGPEFLTYFQNEAQLEKSRLLSDRFSAERPKGSFSTLEIQRTEQGDSAMYLCASSLSGAYEQYFGPGTRLTVT.

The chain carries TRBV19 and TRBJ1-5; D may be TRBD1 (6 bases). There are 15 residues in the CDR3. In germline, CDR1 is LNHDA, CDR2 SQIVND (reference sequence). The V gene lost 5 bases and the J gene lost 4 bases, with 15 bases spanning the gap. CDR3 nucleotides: TGTGCCAGTAGTTTCAAGGACAGTTATAATCAGCCCCAGCATTTT. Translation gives CASSFKDSYNQPQHF.

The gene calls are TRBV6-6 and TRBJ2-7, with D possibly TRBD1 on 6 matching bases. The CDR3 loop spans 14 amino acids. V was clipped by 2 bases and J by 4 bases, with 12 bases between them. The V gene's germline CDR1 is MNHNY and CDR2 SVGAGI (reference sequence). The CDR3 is CASSYDGQTYEQYF. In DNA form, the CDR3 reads TGTGCCAGCAGTTACGATGGACAGACATACGAGCAGTACTTC.

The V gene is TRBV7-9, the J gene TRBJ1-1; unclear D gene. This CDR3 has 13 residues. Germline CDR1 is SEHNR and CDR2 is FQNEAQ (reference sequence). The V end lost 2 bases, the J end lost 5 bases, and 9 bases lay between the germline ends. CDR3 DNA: TGTGCCAGCAGCTTATCGGGAGAGACTGAAGCTTTCTTT. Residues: CASSLSGETEAFF.

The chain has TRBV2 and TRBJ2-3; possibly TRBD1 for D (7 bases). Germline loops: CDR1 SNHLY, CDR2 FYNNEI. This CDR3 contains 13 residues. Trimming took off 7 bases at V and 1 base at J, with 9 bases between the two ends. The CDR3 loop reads CASIRGGTDTQYF. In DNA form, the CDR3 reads TGTGCCAGCATCAGGGGGGGCACAGATACGCAGTATTTT.

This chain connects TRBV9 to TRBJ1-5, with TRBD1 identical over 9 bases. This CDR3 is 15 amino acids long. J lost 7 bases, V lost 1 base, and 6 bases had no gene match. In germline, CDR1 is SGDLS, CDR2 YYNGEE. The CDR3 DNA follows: TGTGCCAGCAGCGTACACAGGGGGCTGGGGCAGCCCCAGCATTTT. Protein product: CASSVHRGLGQPQHF.

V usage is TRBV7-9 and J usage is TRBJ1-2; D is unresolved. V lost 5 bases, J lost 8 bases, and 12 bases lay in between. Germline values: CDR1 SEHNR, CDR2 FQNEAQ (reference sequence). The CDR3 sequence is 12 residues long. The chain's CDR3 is CASSPRIRGYTF. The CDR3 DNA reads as TGTGCCAGCAGCCCGAGGATCCGGGGCTACACCTTC.

The CDR3 DNA reads as TGTGCCAGCAGCTCACAGGGGGTGGCCTACGAGCAGTACTTC. It yields the protein CASSSQGVAYEQYF. This chain uses TRBV7-9 with TRBJ2-7; TRBD1 matches 8 bases. The germline V gene encodes CDR1 SEHNR and CDR2 FQNEAQ (reference sequence). The CDR3 consists of 14 residues. The V segment lost 4 bases and the J segment 2 bases; nucleotides outside the gene matches: 4. Full variable domain (remainder filled in from reference TRBV7-9 and TRBJ2-7): DTGVSQNPRHKITKRGQNVTFRCDPISEHNRLYWYRQTLGQGPEFLTYFQNEAQLEKSRLLSDRFSAERPKGSFSTLEIQRTEQGDSAMYLCASSSQGVAYEQYFGPGTRLTVT.

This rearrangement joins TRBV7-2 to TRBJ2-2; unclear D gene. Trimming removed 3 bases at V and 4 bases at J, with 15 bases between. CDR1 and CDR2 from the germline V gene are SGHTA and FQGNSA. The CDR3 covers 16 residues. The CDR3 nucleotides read TGTGCCAGCAGCTTCTCTAGTCCACCCCGCACCGGGGAGCTGTTTTTT. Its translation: CASSFSSPPRTGELFF.

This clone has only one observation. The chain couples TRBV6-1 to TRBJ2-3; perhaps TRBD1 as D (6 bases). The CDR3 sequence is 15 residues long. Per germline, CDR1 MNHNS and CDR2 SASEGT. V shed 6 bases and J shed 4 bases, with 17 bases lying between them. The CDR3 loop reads CASRTTGGRPDTQYF. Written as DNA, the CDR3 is TGTGCCAGCAGAACCACTGGGGGCCGCCCAGATACGCAGTATTTT.

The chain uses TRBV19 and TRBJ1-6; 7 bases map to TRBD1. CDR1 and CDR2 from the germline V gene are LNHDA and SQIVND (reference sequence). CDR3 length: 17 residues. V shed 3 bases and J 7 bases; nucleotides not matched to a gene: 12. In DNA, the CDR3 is TGTGCCAGTAGTATCCCGCTTAGTGAGGGGGCAAATTCACCCCTCCACTTT. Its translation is CASSIPLSEGANSPLHF.

The CDR3 sequence: CAISGQDRAGTKNIQYF. The CDR3 DNA reads as TGTGCCATCAGTGGACAGGACAGGGCCGGGACCAAAAACATTCAGTACTTC. V and J are TRBV10-3 and TRBJ2-4, with 8 bases that match TRBD1. Germline CDR1 reads ENHRY; CDR2 reads SYGVKD. Germline trimming cut 4 bases from V and 2 bases from J; bases unmatched to any gene: 10. The CDR3 extends over 17 amino acids.